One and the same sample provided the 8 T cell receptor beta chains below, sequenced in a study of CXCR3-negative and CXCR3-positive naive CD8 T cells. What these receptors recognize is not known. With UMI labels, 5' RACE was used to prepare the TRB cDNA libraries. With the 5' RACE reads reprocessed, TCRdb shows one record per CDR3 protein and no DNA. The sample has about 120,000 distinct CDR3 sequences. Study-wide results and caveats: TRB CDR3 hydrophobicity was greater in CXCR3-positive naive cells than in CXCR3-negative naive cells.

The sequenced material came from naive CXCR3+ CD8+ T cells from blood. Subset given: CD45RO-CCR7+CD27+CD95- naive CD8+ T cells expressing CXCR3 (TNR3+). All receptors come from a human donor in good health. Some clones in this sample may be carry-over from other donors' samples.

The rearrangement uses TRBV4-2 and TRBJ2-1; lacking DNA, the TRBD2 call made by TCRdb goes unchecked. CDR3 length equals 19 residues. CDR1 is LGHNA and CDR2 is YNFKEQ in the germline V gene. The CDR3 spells CASSQGVPGASGPDNEQFF.

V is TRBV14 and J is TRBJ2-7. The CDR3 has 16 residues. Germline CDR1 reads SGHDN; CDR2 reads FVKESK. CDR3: CASSQENLAGFYEQYF.

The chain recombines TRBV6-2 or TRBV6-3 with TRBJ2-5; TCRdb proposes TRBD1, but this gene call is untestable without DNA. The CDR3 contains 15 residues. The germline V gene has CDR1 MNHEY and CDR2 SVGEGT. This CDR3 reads CASSYGRKGPETQYF.

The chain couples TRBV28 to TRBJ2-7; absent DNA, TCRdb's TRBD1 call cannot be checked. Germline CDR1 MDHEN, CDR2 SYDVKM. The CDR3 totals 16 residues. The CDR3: CASYPPGQGAVDEQYF. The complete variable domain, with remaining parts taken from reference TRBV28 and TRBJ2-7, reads DVKVTQSSRYLVKRTGEKVFLECVQDMDHENMFWYRQDPGLGLRLIYFSYDVKMKEKGDIPEGYSVSREKKERFSLILESASTNQTSMYLCASYPPGQGAVDEQYFGPGTRLTVT.

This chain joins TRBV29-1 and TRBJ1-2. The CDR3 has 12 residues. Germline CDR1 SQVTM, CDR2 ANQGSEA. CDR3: CSGLTENYGYTF.

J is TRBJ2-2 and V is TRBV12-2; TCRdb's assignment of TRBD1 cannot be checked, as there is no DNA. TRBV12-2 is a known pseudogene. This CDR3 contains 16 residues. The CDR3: CASRPPGEAGTGELFF.

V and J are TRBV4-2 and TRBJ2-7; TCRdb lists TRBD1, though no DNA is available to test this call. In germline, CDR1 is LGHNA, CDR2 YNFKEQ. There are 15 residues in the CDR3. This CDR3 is CASSQDRTPKVEQYF.

The CDR3 spells CASSQVTGTTEAFF. The J gene is TRBJ1-1, the V gene TRBV4-1; the TCRdb D gene call, TRBD1, has no DNA to confirm it. The CDR3 sequence is 14 residues long. Germline V gives CDR1 MGHRA, CDR2 YSYEKL.